This T cell receptor beta chain was obtained from a study of T cells in Graves' hyperthyroidism and ophthalmopathy. Across 18 months, stable Graves' hyperthyroidism was marked by no progression to ophthalmopathy. Patients were aged 18 to 65, had disease duration under 2 months, and had newly diagnosed hyperthyroidism. Clinical symptoms, serum thyroxine, TRAb, thyroid ultrasound and orbital computed tomography established diagnosis. Only a few counts were recorded for this clonotype. RNA transcripts were the template for amplifying TCR beta CDR3 regions. The primer set for the first-round RT-PCR of the TCR CDR3 was HTBI. Via MiXCR, TCRdb re-called the multiplex PCR reads, giving one row per CDR3 protein. The sample lists about 350,000 distinct CDR3 sequences; about 15% were seen once. This CDR3 region has 16 residues. After removal of 1 base from V and 9 bases from J, the junction contained 10 bases not matched to a gene. Germline V lookup: CDR1 DFQATT, CDR2 SNEGSKA (reference sequence).

The specimen sequenced was blood. This clonotype was sampled from a woman aged 25 to 39 with Graves' hyperthyroidism. This chain uses TRBV20-1 with TRBJ2-1; 12 bases are shared with TRBD2. CDR3 in DNA: TGCAGTGCTAGAGCCGGTCGGCTAGCGGGAGGGAGTGAGCAGTTCTTC. Its protein product is CSARAGRLAGGSEQFF.